The clone carrying this T cell receptor beta chain was recorded many times. The antigen remains undetermined. Germline V gene data show CDR1 as SGHTA and CDR2 as FQGNSA. The ends lost 3 bases at V and 3 bases at J; junction bases unmatched: 4. The CDR3 has 15 residues. The data derive from a study of human T cells and chemical hapten exposure. Study-wide context: Patches with 0.01% DPC went on the upper back, and the tests were read at 6 days. General study points: Patch test score tracked positively with PT1 expanded TCR counts. While controls formed fewer of them, expanded TCRs formed significantly more large CDR3 similarity clusters.

Time point meaning: patch test 1, 2 weeks after DPC sensitization. As for treatment: therapeutic diphenylcyclopropenone sensitization with weekly scalp DPC. TCRdb reprocessed the RACE reads via MiXCR and lists one record per CDR3 protein. The sample has some 340,000 distinct CDR3 sequences, around 7% seen once; the top ten hold 7% to 10%. This sample comprised whole blood, obtained in connection with sensitization to the hapten diphenylcyclopropenone (DPC). The sequence came from a woman between 18 and 29 years old with alopecia areata. Some clones in this sample may be carry-over from other donors' samples. This rearrangement joins TRBV7-2 to TRBJ2-5; 10 positions agree with TRBD2. CDR3 sequence: CASSFSGGLKETQYF. As DNA, the CDR3 is TGTGCCAGCAGCTTTAGCGGGGGGCTTAAAGAGACCCAGTACTTC.